This TCR beta chain was recovered during a study of blood T cell repertoires in COVID-19. As for the study in general: Whether acute or convalescent, the COVID-19 samples came from the United States, Italy and Spain. T cells, B-cell-depleted T cells, or PBMCs supplied cDNA or gDNA.

Method: immunoSEQ multiplex PCR; TCRdb's copy keeps in-frame clones and lacks some. The sample shows 100,000 to 150,000 clones, approximately 80% of them seen only once. Trimming shortened V by 4 bases and J by 8 bases, and 12 bases separated the two germline ends. The CDR3 runs 12 residues. Per the germline V gene, CDR1 is SGHRS and CDR2 is YFSETQ. The sequence was obtained from a woman aged 55-69 years with acute or convalescent COVID-19. The chain carries TRBV5-1 and TRBJ1-2; TRBD1 is a possible D gene (5 bases). The sample taken for sequencing was peripheral blood. Here the CDR3 DNA reads TGCGCCAGCAGCAAGGAGGGGCACGGCTACACCTTC. This codes for CASSKEGHGYTF.